This TCR beta chain was sequenced in a study of tumor and adjacent non-tumor tissue in lung cancer. Whole-study context: Each sample yielded 3.9 million or so productive TCRbeta reads on average.

The trim removed 6 bases at V and 5 bases at J, leaving 14 bases unmatched. The CDR3 is made up of 19 amino acids. In germline, CDR1 is SEHNR, CDR2 FQNEAQ (reference sequence). No cell sorting was done before RNA was extracted from the tissue. On this clonotype itself: Its cognate antigen is unknown.

TCRbeta libraries were built with three rounds of nested PCR, modified from ARM-PCR. One entry per CDR3 protein results from TCRdb running MiXCR on the multiplex PCR reads. The repertoire holds about 68,000 distinct CDR3 sequences, 60% seen once, with roughly a fifth in the top ten. Findings of the study overall: TCR diversity was significantly greater in tumor than normal lung tissue.

The origin of this receptor is a man aged 50 to 60 with non-small cell lung cancer. Specimen: lung tumor tissue. The chain uses TRBV7-9 and TRBJ2-1; 15 nucleotides agree with TRBD2. Here the CDR3 DNA reads TGTGCCAGCAGTCTTACCGGGACTAGCGGGAGGACTTCTCACAATGAGCAGTTCTTC. Translation gives CASSLTGTSGRTSHNEQFF.